Listed below are T cell receptor beta chains from one sample, sequenced in a study of cytomegalovirus exposure and HLA in healthy donors. Using immunoSEQ multiplex PCR, the repertoire was profiled, and TCRdb retains in-frame clones only, with some absent. The table records 100,000 to 150,000 clones, over 60% of them present only once. The sequenced sample consisted of PBMCs. The receptors originated from a man between 50 and 59 years old in good health and CMV-seronegative. The CDR3 runs from the conserved cysteine through the conserved F or W. Fields, in order: D gene, V gene, clone size, J gene, CDR3 protein, CDR3 DNA. A D gene is named only where the DNA matches it firmly. Only part of the rows carry a size: once, few, many, or a class if the clone is expanded.

>TRBD1|TRBV12-5|-|TRBJ2-5
CASGYTITWAGGSQETQYF
TGTGCTAGTGGCTATACAATTACATGGGCAGGGGGATCTCAAGAGACCCAGTACTTC
>-|TRBV13|once|TRBJ2-2
CASSLVSRNTRELFF
TGTGCCAGCAGCTTAGTGTCGAGGAACACCAGGGAGCTGTTTTTT
>-|TRBV6-6|-|TRBJ1-1
CASSRKGNTEAFF
TGTGCCAGCAGCAGGAAAGGGAACACTGAAGCTTTCTTT
>-|TRBV2|-|TRBJ2-5
CASKGTGAETQYF
TGTGCCAGCAAAGGTACGGGAGCGGAGACCCAGTACTTC
>TRBD1|TRBV6-5|-|TRBJ2-1
CASSYREKGAFNEQFF
TGTGCCAGCAGTTACAGGGAAAAGGGGGCTTTCAATGAGCAGTTCTTC
>TRBD2|TRBV6-1|-|TRBJ2-1
CASRVYGGLAGQFF
TGTGCCAGCAGGGTATATGGGGGACTAGCGGGGCAGTTCTTC
>TRBD1|TRBV7-8|-|TRBJ1-2
CASSPDQGASGGYTF
TGTGCCAGCAGCCCCGACCAGGGGGCCTCCGGAGGCTACACCTTC
>-|TRBV7-9|-|TRBJ2-7
CSSSLGTRGYEQYF
TGTTCCAGCAGCTTAGGGACTCGCGGCTACGAGCAGTACTTC
>-|TRBV10-3|-|TRBJ1-5
CAISEDGAQPQHF
TGTGCCATCAGTGAAGATGGGGCTCAGCCCCAGCATTTT
>-|TRBV7-9|few|TRBJ2-1
CASSLGSEQFF
TGTGCCAGCAGCTTAGGTAGTGAGCAGTTCTTC
>TRBD1|TRBV11-2|-|TRBJ2-5
CASSLDSVAGTGRETQYF
TGTGCCAGCAGCTTAGACTCGGTGGCAGGGACAGGTCGTGAGACCCAGTACTTC